This T cell receptor beta chain is from a study of shared clonotypes between healthy human individuals. Findings and limits, study-wide: Naive subsets usually exceeded memory subsets in estimated richness.

It was at deep level that the assay was run. TCRdb's copy holds only in-frame clones and misses some; the assay was immunoSEQ multiplex PCR. The table has about 2.3 million clones, approximately 90% seen once; the top ten hold roughly 0.34%. CD4+ cells yielded CD45RA+ naive and CD45RA-negative memory subsets. Concerning this clone itself: As yet, its antigen is unknown. Other DNA sequences in the sample encode the same CDR3.

The sequence was collected from a young man in good health. Some clones in this sample may be carry-over from other donors' samples. The material sequenced was naive CD4+ T cells from PBMCs. Noted subset: CD45RA+ positively selected.

Here the CDR3 reads CASSWGQGNTGELFF. CDR3 nucleotide sequence: TGTGCCAGTAGCTGGGGACAGGGGAACACCGGGGAGCTGTTTTTT. The chain links TRBV19 to TRBJ2-2; TRBD1 matches at 9 bases. Germline V gives CDR1 LNHDA, CDR2 SQIVND (reference sequence). The trim removed 6 bases at V and 1 base at J, leaving 3 bases unmatched. The CDR3 runs to 15 residues.